This T cell receptor beta chain derives from a study of Ad26.COV2.S vaccination and SARS-CoV-2 variants. Findings and caveats of the study: Researchers cautioned that TCR breadth and depth analyses may have underestimated total T cell responses. Spike-specific CD8+ and CD4+ T cell responses reportedly showed substantial breadth after vaccination.

Clones were read by immunoSEQ multiplex PCR, and TCRdb kept only the in-frame ones, dropping some. This sample has about 400,000 clones; over 75% occur once, and the top ten carry about 2%. About this clone: Its antigen is not known.

This CDR3 has 19 amino acids. The ends were cut back, 1 base at V and 0 bases at J, with 16 bases in the middle. CDR1 MNHNS and CDR2 SASEGT come from the germline V gene. Treatment in this sample: some 20 received Ad26.COV2.S at low or high dose, single or two shots; about 5 received placebo; per-sample allocation not given. Day 63 after the first vaccine or placebo injection was the time point for sampling. The sample came from a Boston adult aged 18-55 years. Sequences were derived from peripheral blood, sampled in a trial of Ad26.COV2.S vaccine versus placebo. This clonotype originated in a person between 18 and 60 years old who received the Ad26.COV2.S COVID-19 vaccine or a placebo. The chain uses TRBV6-1 and TRBJ1-6, with D perhaps TRBD1 (5 bases). CDR3 residues: CASSEVRGRRSSYNSPLHF. The CDR3, as DNA: TGTGCCAGCAGTGAAGTGCGGGGCCGGAGGAGCTCCTATAATTCACCCCTCCACTTT.